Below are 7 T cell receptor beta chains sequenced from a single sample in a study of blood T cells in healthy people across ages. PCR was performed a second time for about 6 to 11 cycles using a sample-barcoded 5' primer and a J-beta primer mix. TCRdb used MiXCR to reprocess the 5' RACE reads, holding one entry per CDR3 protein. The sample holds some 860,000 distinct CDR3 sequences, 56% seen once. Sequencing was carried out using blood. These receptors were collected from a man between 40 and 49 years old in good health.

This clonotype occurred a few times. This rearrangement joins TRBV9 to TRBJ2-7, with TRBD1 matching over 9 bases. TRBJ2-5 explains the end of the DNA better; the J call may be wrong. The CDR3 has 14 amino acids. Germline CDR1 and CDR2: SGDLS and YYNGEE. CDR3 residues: CASSKQGAEETQYF. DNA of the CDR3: TGTGCCAGCAGTAAACAGGGGGCGGAGGAGACCCAGTACTTC.

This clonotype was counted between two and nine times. DNA for the CDR3: TGCGCCAGCAGCTTGGCAACGAGTGAGCAGTACTTC. It is translated as CASSLATSEQYF. The chain links TRBV5-1 to TRBJ2-5; D not resolved. The CDR3 consists of 12 residues. Germline CDR1 is SGHRS and CDR2 is YFSETQ. Trimming shortened V by 0 bases and J by 11 bases, and 11 bases separated the two germline ends.

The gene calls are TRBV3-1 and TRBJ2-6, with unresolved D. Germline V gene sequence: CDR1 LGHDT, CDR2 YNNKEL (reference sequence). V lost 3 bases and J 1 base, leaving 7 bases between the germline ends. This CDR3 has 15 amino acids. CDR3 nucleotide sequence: TGTGCCAGCAGCCAGAGCCGGTCTGGGGCCAACGTCCTGACTTTC. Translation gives CASSQSRSGANVLTF.

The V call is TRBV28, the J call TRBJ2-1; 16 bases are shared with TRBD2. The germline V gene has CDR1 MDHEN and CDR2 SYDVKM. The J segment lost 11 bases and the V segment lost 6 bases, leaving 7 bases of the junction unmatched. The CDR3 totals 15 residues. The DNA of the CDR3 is TGTGCCAGCAGGGACGGGACTAGCGGGAGGGGTAAGCAGTTCTTC. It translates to CASRDGTSGRGKQFF.

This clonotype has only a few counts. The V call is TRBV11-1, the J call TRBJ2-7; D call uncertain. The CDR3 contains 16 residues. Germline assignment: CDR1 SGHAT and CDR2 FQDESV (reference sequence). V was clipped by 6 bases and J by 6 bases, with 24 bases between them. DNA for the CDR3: TGTGCCAGCAGTATCAGTCCGGCCAGTACCTCCGGCGAGCAGTACTTC. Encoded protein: CASSISPASTSGEQYF.

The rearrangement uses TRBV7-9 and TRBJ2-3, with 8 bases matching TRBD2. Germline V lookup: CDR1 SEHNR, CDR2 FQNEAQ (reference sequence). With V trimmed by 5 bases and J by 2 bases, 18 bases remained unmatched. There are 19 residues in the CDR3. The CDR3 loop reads CASSGLAGAQEAYTDTQYF. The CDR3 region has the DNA TGTGCCAGCAGCGGCCTAGCGGGCGCCCAAGAAGCTTACACAGATACGCAGTATTTT.

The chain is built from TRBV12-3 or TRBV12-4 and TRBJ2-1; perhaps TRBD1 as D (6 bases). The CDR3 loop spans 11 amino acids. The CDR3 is CATGTYNEQFF. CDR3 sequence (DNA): TGTGCAACAGGGACATACAATGAGCAGTTCTTC.